This TCR beta chain was recovered during a study of Graves' ophthalmopathy and Graves' hyperthyroidism (dated by TCRdb to 2016 to 2019). Background for the entire study: A patient counted as having stable hyperthyroidism if there was no progression to ophthalmopathy within 18 months of follow-up. The study used TCR beta repertoire signatures to distinguish Graves' ophthalmopathy from Graves' hyperthyroidism and to predict progression to ophthalmopathy. In total, 120 to 150 blood samples were TCR-sequenced: 40 to 45 ophthalmopathy, under 80 hyperthyroidism and 17 hyperthyroidism-to-ophthalmopathy patients. A discovery set of 90 to 100 patients (43 ophthalmopathy, about 59 stable hyperthyroidism) was enrolled to explore V-J signatures distinguishing ophthalmopathy from hyperthyroidism. An independent validation cohort was composed of 18 hyperthyroidism patients and around 16 patients who later progressed from hyperthyroidism to ophthalmopathy. In roughly 6 hyperthyroidism patients, the T-cell repertoires found in thyroid tissue were compared with those found in blood. After sampling, hyperthyroidism patients received methimazole starting at 30 mg daily, and ophthalmopathy patients received high-dose intravenous methylprednisolone.

In its sample, this clonotype was seen a few times. Its cognate antigen has yet to be identified. Base quality data are lacking; no much larger clone is found one base away. For repertoire sequencing, TCR beta CDR3 regions were amplified from RNA transcripts. The first round of RT-PCR was done with HTBI primers and the Qiagen OneStep RT-PCR kit, and was followed by a second round of multiplex PCR, then size selection and purification. Sequencing of the libraries was carried out on an Illumina HiSeq2000 in paired-end mode with 100 bp reads. In the source study's methods: SOAPnuke was used to process the reads, throwing out any read that had adapters, had uncalled bases, had a mean Phred below 15, or lacked an exact constant-primer or identifier match. COPE v1.2.5 was used to merge high-quality paired reads. Clonotypes were defined as unique nucleotide sequences and were aligned to IMGT TRB V, D and J references using MiTCR v1.1. Only V-J combinations with frequency above 0.0001 were analysed, covering about 99% of repertoires. A TCR clonal expansion and chaos score per V-J combination was defined as the ratio of F50 clonal expansion to chaos observed in the TCRdist matrix. Welch's t-statistics and random forest were used to narrow the features down to approximately twelve V-J combinations, which were then fed into a naive Bayes classifier. The Morisita-Horn index was used to measure how similar the thyroid and blood repertoires were. Clones were called with MiXCR by TCRdb after fastp trimmed the public reads at Q25, and only in-frame beta chains were retained. Every distinct CDR3 protein forms one entry, paired with its most common genes and DNA. V and J calls and clone size were set by TCRdb, not the authors. This sample has about 1.1 million distinct CDR3 sequences in its table, and roughly two fifths of those were observed once. The top ten hold around 10% of the sample.

Study-wide findings and limitations: No statistical method was used to predetermine the sample size, and group allocation was not hidden from the investigators. In validation, the model predicted ophthalmopathy progression with about 71% sensitivity and around 72% specificity; some 13 predicted patients were CT-confirmed with GO in a median of about 6.2 months. In cross-validation, the 13-signature model distinguished ophthalmopathy from stable hyperthyroidism with just over 85% sensitivity and around 81% specificity, and in the test set the corresponding values were roughly 80% and 76%. Most expanded thyroid clonotypes with frequency above 0.001 were also detected in blood, suggesting blood repertoires may reflect the thyroid immune response.

Trimming at the junction amounts to 6 bases on V and 4 bases on J, and the germline ends lie 12 bases apart. There are 12 amino acids in the CDR3, from cysteine to phenylalanine inclusive. CDR3 DNA is the only sequence kept; it has 36 bases, read in frame from the first base. CDR1 is given as DFQATT and CDR2 as SNEGSKA, both from the germline V gene (reference sequence). Patients with hyperthyroidism were aged 18 to 65 years, had been newly diagnosed, and had a disease duration of less than 2 months. Patients with other autoimmune diseases, uncontrolled infections, pregnancy or lactation were excluded. Clinical symptoms, serum thyroxine, TRAb, thyroid ultrasound and orbital computed tomography were used for diagnosis. Total RNA was extracted with Trizol reagent and quality-checked on an Agilent 2100 Bioanalyzer.

The sequence came from an adult man with Graves' hyperthyroidism. The receptor chain draws on TRBV20-1 and TRBJ1-1, with TRBD1 tentatively as D gene (5 bases match). The sample was peripheral blood or thyroid tissue (not recorded which). DNA sequence: TGCAGTGCCAGATGGGGGGGCACTGAAGCTTTCTTT. It encodes CSARWGGTEAFF.